This TCR beta chain derives from a study of T cells after posttransplantation cyclophosphamide. This CDR3 has 14 amino acids. Trimming took off 3 bases at V and 4 bases at J, with 12 bases between the two ends. Looked up from germline, CDR1 is MGHDK and CDR2 is SYGVNS. Cyclophosphamide on days +3 and +4 followed busulfan-fludarabine conditioning and a marrow graft. Sequencing used immunoSEQ multiplex PCR; TCRdb keeps in-frame clones, though not all of them. The profile shows some 43,000 clones, roughly 91% of them singletons. The sample here was PBMCs, taken 62 days after allogeneic stem cell transplant with posttransplant cyclophosphamide. The chain is built from TRBV25-1 and TRBJ1-2; D call uncertain. The TCR originated in a male patient between 60 and 69 years old who received an allogeneic stem cell transplant from a related donor and was CMV-positive. A subset of T cells may come from the graft donor. CDR3 protein: CASSDAQASYGYTF. The CDR3 DNA is TGTGCCAGCAGTGACGCCCAGGCCAGCTATGGCTACACCTTC.